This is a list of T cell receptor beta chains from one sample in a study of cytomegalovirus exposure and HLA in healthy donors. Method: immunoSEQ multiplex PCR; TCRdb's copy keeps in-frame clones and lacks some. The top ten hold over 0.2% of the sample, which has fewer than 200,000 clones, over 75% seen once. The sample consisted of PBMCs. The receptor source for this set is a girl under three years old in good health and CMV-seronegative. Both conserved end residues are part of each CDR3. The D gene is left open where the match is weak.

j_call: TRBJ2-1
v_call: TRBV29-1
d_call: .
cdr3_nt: TGCAGCGTTGAGGGCTTTCTTTCCTACAATGAGCAGTTCTTC
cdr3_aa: CSVEGFLSYNEQFF

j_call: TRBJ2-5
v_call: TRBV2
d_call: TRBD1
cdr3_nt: TGTGCCAGCAGCAGACAGGGCCAGTGGACCCAGTACTTC
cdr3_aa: CASSRQGQWTQYF

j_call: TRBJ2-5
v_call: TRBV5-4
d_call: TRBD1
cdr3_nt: TGTGCCAGCAGCTGGGACAGTATTGAGACCCAGTACTTC
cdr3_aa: CASSWDSIETQYF

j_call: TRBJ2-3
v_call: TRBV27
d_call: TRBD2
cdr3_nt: TGTGCCAGCAGTTTTTCGCGGGAGAGCACAGATACGCAGTATTTT
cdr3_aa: CASSFSRESTDTQYF

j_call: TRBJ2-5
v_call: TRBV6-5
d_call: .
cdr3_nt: TGTGCCAGCAGTTCAGAAGGGGGGGCCTACGAGACCCAGTACTTC
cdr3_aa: CASSSEGGAYETQYF

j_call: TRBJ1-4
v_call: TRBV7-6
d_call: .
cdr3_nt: TGTGCCAGCAGCTTAACGACTGTTTATAATGAAAAACTGTTTTTT
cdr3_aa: CASSLTTVYNEKLFF

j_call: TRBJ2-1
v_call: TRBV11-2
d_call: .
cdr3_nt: TGTGCCAGCAGCCTTGAGAGGGCCGAGCAGTTCTTC
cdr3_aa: CASSLERAEQFF

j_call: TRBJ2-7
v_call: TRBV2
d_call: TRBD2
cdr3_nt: TGTGCCAGCAGCGTCGGACTAGCGGGAGGAGAGCAGTACTTC
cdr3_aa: CASSVGLAGGEQYF

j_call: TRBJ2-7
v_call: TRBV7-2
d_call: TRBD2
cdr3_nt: TGTGCCAGCAGCAGCGGGAACGGTATATACGAGCAGTACTTC
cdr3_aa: CASSSGNGIYEQYF

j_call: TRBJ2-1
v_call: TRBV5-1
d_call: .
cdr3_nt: TGCGCCAGCAGCTTGGAATATAGCTCCTACAATGAGCAGTTCTTC
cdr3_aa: CASSLEYSSYNEQFF

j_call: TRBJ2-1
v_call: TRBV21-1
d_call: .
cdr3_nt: TGTGCCAGCAAAGGGGGGACTAGCGGGAGCTATGAGCAGTTCTTC
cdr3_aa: CASKGGTSGSYEQFF

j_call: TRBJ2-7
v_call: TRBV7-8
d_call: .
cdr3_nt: TGTGCCAGCAGCTCCCAGCGGCAGGGGACCTACGAGCAGTACTTC
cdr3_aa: CASSSQRQGTYEQYF

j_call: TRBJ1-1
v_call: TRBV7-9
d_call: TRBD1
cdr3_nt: TGTGCCAGCAGCTCAGGGGCGGACAGGCCCACTGAAGCTTTCTTT
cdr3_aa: CASSSGADRPTEAFF

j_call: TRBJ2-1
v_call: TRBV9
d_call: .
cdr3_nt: TGTGCCAGCAGCGTAAGTGTCGGGAGCTCCTACAATGAGCAGTTCTTC
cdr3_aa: CASSVSVGSSYNEQFF